The rows below give T cell receptor beta chains drawn from one sample of a study of T cell repertoires in cytomegalovirus infection. One entry per CDR3 protein results from TCRdb running MiXCR on the reads. The table records about a million distinct CDR3 sequences, around 30% of them present only once. These receptors are not linked to any known antigen. Sample: cultured CD8+ T cells from PBMCs, taken from culture after CMV antigen stimulation. The receptors were gathered from a human donor in good health (CMV status not recorded). Some clones in this sample may be carry-over from other donors' samples. The conserved cysteine and the conserved F or W are not part of the CDR3 here.

J gene,V gene,CDR3 protein
TRBJ1-1,TRBV7-6,ASSGNRGQSAF
TRBJ1-1,TRBV5-1,ASSIQGKKDTEAF
TRBJ1-2,TRBV27,ASSPGMSPNYGYT
TRBJ2-1,TRBV7-6,ASSLTGETYNEQF
TRBJ1-1,TRBV6-1,ASRMTGGKINTEAF
TRBJ2-7,TRBV7-8,ASSLFGERGTNYEQY
TRBJ2-3,TRBV24-1,ATSEAGQTSTDTQY
TRBJ2-3,TRBV9,ASSNRDGEGWDTQY
TRBJ2-5,TRBV11-2,ASSLTGTTLDEETQY
TRBJ1-1,TRBV7-8,ASSLGGVGTGDAF
TRBJ1-1,TRBV2,ASKGPGGTEAF
TRBJ1-2,TRBV7-2,ASRAGTGGAGYGYT
TRBJ1-6,TRBV6-1,ASDPGGSPLH
TRBJ2-5,TRBV6-4,ASSGLAGGEETQY
TRBJ1-1,TRBV9,ASSVLEPEAF
TRBJ2-1,TRBV27,ASSFSAGSSYNEQF
TRBJ2-1,TRBV7-6,ASSLGDANNEQF
TRBJ1-1,TRBV20-1,SAPSPRAGYKFPEAF
TRBJ2-1,TRBV7-6,ASSSFDGGDEQF
TRBJ1-1,TRBV27,ASSFPGRQVTEAF
TRBJ2-1,TRBV7-9,ASRLTNEQF
TRBJ1-1,TRBV7-9,ASSLARQGPNTEAF
TRBJ1-5,TRBV10-3,AISEQTANSNQPQH
TRBJ1-1,TRBV19,ASSRAGGLNTEAF
TRBJ2-3,TRBV6-1,ASRDRVPISTDTQY
TRBJ2-7,TRBV6-2/TRBV6-3,ASSPVDPAPYEQY
TRBJ1-5,TRBV12-3/TRBV12-4,ASSPTYQPQH
TRBJ1-1,TRBV20-1,SASQGVAEAF
TRBJ2-5,TRBV6-1,ASSFSAPLETQY
TRBJ1-1,TRBV28,ASSPPDNHMIAF
TRBJ2-1,TRBV7-2,ASSFLARGGHDEQF
TRBJ2-1,TRBV19,ASTTGTDDNEQF
TRBJ2-3,TRBV7-9,ASILLPWDTQY
TRBJ1-1,TRBV27,ASSQGYVGTEAF
TRBJ1-5,TRBV6-1,ASSVVEGFGNQPQH
TRBJ2-2,TRBV5-6,ASSPRYGQGRNTGELF
TRBJ1-2,TRBV25-1,ASSAGNRGYT
TRBJ1-5,TRBV10-3,AISELDSNQPQH
TRBJ2-7,TRBV13,ASSFSGGGAYEQY
TRBJ1-3,TRBV25-1,ASSEYNHIGAGDGNTIY
TRBJ1-2,TRBV7-9,ASSLGVVEEGPNYGYT
TRBJ1-4,TRBV6-1,ASSPGQGASNEKLF
TRBJ2-5,TRBV7-6,ASSLALRQETQY
TRBJ1-1,TRBV6-8,ASRDSSMNTEAF
TRBJ1-5,TRBV27,ASSPGTARMEPQH
TRBJ2-1,TRBV6-2/TRBV6-3,ASSLKRGGLLEQF
TRBJ2-4,TRBV13,ASSFGTSGALAKNIQY
TRBJ2-2,TRBV5-1,ASSLAPAGGPGELF
TRBJ1-1,TRBV7-9,ASSSTGVPEAF
TRBJ2-5,TRBV7-6,ASSVLRTGAGETQY
TRBJ2-3,TRBV15,ATSRNRGLSTDTQY
TRBJ2-1,TRBV19,ASRSGTGVYEQF
TRBJ2-7,TRBV12-3/TRBV12-4,ASRTLALGHYEQY
TRBJ1-1,TRBV7-9,ASSRPGQGYLGDTEAF